Following are 18 T cell receptor beta chains from one sample sequenced in a study of OX40 agonist ivuxolimab in advanced cancers. Profiled with immunoSEQ multiplex PCR; TCRdb holds only in-frame clones, not every one. The top ten clones hold roughly an eighth of a sample with 50,000 or so clones, around four fifths of them seen once. The material sequenced was CD4+ or CD8+ T cells sorted from blood, taken in a trial of the OX40 agonist ivuxolimab. The receptor source for this set is an adult with an advanced solid tumor such as melanoma, head and neck, liver or kidney cancer.

This chain uses TRBV5-1 with TRBJ2-5; the match to TRBD1 covers 8 bases. CDR1 is SGHRS and CDR2 is YFSETQ in the germline V gene. The CDR3 is 15 residues long. J was trimmed by 0 bases and V by 3 bases; bases with no gene match: 4. The CDR3 coding sequence is TGCGCCAGCAGCTCCTGGACAGGGTACCAAGAGACCCAGTACTTC. It codes for CASSSWTGYQETQYF. Complete variable domain (other parts from reference TRBV5-1 and TRBJ2-5): KAGVTQTPRYLIKTRGQQVTLSCSPISGHRSVSWYQQTPGQGLQFLFEYFSETQRNKGNFPGRFSGRQFSNSRSEMNVSTLELGDSALYLCASSSWTGYQETQYFGPGTRLLVL.

The gene calls are TRBV27 and TRBJ2-3, with unresolved D. The germline V and J ends were trimmed by 0 bases and 2 bases, with 12 bases remaining between them. The CDR3 sequence is 16 residues long. Germline CDR1 and CDR2: MNHEY and SMNVEV (reference sequence). This CDR3 is CASSLSSWEVTDTQYF. The DNA for the CDR3 is TGTGCCAGCAGTTTATCCAGCTGGGAAGTCACAGATACGCAGTATTTT.

The CDR3 DNA follows: TGTGCCAGTAGTCCGAGACAGGCGGACCAGGTGGGCTACACCTTC. Encoded protein: CASSPRQADQVGYTF. The V and J genes are TRBV19 and TRBJ1-2, with TRBD1 as a possible D gene (6 bases). The CDR3 is 15 amino acids. Trimming took off 5 bases at V and 8 bases at J, with 21 bases between the two ends. The germline gives CDR1 LNHDA, CDR2 SQIVND (reference sequence).

The chain links TRBV11-3 to TRBJ2-5, with 8 bases aligning to TRBD2. Germline V gene sequence: CDR1 SGHNT, CDR2 YENEEA. The CDR3 sequence is 14 residues long. Trimming cost V 4 bases and J 4 bases; bases outside gene matches: 5. The CDR3 loop reads CASSSGGGLETQYF. CDR3 bases: TGTGCCAGCAGCTCGGGGGGGGGTCTAGAGACCCAGTACTTC.

The genes are TRBV6-5 and TRBJ1-3; D is perhaps TRBD1 (6 bases). Germline-derived CDR1 and CDR2 are MNHEY and SVGAGI. V gave up 6 bases and J gave up 0 bases, with 12 bases separating them. The CDR3 is 15 amino acids. CDR3 loop: CASSLDSFSGNTIYF. The CDR3 coding sequence is TGTGCCAGCAGCTTGGACAGCTTCTCTGGAAACACCATATATTTT.

This clone has just a few counts. The chain links TRBV5-1 to TRBJ2-7, with 10 bases aligning to TRBD1. The V gene end was trimmed by 4 bases and the J gene end by 5 bases; junction bases not matched to a gene: 12. The CDR3 runs 16 residues. CDR1 and CDR2 from the germline V gene are SGHRS and YFSETQ. In DNA, the CDR3 is TGCGCCAGCAGCGGAGACCGGGACAGGGGATTAAACGAGCAGTACTTC. This encodes CASSGDRDRGLNEQYF.

The rearrangement joins TRBV4-3 to TRBJ1-2; a weak D match, TRBD1 (6 bases). This CDR3 has 15 residues. The germline V gene encodes CDR1 LGHNA and CDR2 YSLEER. Trimming took off 1 base at V and 4 bases at J, with 13 bases between the two ends. The CDR3 nucleotides are TGCGCCAGCAGCCAAGCTCTACAGGGATCCTATGGCTACACCTTC. Encoded protein: CASSQALQGSYGYTF.

J is TRBJ2-5 and V is TRBV10-2; no clear D. The CDR3 has 15 residues. CDR1 WSHSY and CDR2 SAAADI come from the germline V gene. V lost 8 bases, J lost 2 bases, and 18 bases lay in between. CDR3 DNA sequence: TGCGCCAGCCTCACAGACATTGCCGCTCAAGAGACCCAGTACTTC. Its translation: CASLTDIAAQETQYF.

CDR3 sequence (DNA): TGCGCCAGCAGCCAAGGCGCGGGAGGGGACTATGAGCAGTTCTTC. It codes for CASSQGAGGDYEQFF. The rearrangement uses TRBV4-3 and TRBJ2-1; TRBD2 agrees at 9 bases. The V gene's germline CDR1 is LGHNA and CDR2 YSLEER. V dropped 1 base and J dropped 8; count of bases not matched to a gene: 6. The CDR3 has 15 residues.

V and J are TRBV7-2 and TRBJ2-7, with D tentatively TRBD2 (6 bases). The CDR3 consists of 13 residues. Germline V CDR1 and CDR2: SGHTA, FQGNSA. The V end was cut by 5 bases, the J end by 3 bases, with 11 bases between. Here the CDR3 reads CASSARGVYEQYF. The CDR3 nucleotides are TGTGCCAGCAGCGCCCGCGGGGTCTACGAGCAGTACTTC.

The chain is built from TRBV2 and TRBJ1-1; D might be TRBD1 (6 bases). Germline V CDR1 and CDR2: SNHLY, FYNNEI. V was trimmed by 2 bases and J by 3 bases, leaving 22 bases between them. The CDR3 has 18 amino acids. CDR3 in DNA: TGTGCCAGCAGTGAACCCCAATGGGGGGGCTCTCGGGACACTGAAGCTTTCTTT. It translates to CASSEPQWGGSRDTEAFF.

V and J are TRBV4-3 and TRBJ2-7; 9 bases line up with TRBD2. V shed 1 base and J 6 bases; nucleotides not matched to a gene: 7. The germline CDR1 and CDR2 sequences are LGHNA and YSLEER. This CDR3 has 15 residues. The CDR3 DNA reads as TGCGCCAGCAGCCAAGGACCGGGACTAGCCTCCGAGCAGTACTTC. Translated: CASSQGPGLASEQYF.

This clone was seen only once. The rearrangement uses TRBV10-1 and TRBJ2-3, with 7 nucleotides matching TRBD1. The CDR3 is made up of 14 amino acids. After removal of 3 bases from V and 4 bases from J, the junction contained 4 bases not matched to a gene. Germline CDR1 is WNHNN and CDR2 is SYGVQD (reference sequence). DNA for the CDR3: TGCGCCAGCAGTGACCCGACAGGGCCAGATACGCAGTATTTT. Translated, it gives CASSDPTGPDTQYF.

This clone was observed a handful of times. The CDR3 nucleotides are TGTGCCAGCAGGCAGACAGGGGGGAGTGAGCAGTTCTTC. It translates to CASRQTGGSEQFF. V usage is TRBV2 and J usage is TRBJ2-1; the match to TRBD1 covers 9 bases. Germline CDR1 SNHLY, CDR2 FYNNEI. Trimming took 6 bases from V and 9 from J; bases not matched to a gene: 6. The CDR3 loop spans 13 amino acids.

This sequence joins TRBV15 and TRBJ2-1; 8 positions match TRBD2. V shed 2 bases and J 4 bases; nucleotides not matched to a gene: 10. This CDR3 spans 17 amino acids. The germline V gene encodes CDR1 LNHNV and CDR2 YYDKDF (reference sequence). The CDR3 protein is CATSRPTAGETYNEQFF. CDR3 DNA sequence: TGTGCCACCAGCAGACCCACAGCGGGAGAGACTTACAATGAGCAGTTCTTC. Full variable domain (outside the CDR3, taken from reference TRBV15 and TRBJ2-1): DAMVIQNPRYQVTQFGKPVTLSCSQTLNHNVMYWYQQKSSQAPKLLFHYYDKDFNNEADTPDNFQSRRPNTSFCFLDIRSPGLGDTAMYLCATSRPTAGETYNEQFFGPGTRLTVL.

The rearrangement links TRBV14 to TRBJ2-7; 7 positions match TRBD2. CDR3 length: 17 residues. CDR1 and CDR2 from the germline V gene are SGHDN and FVKESK. Trimming cost V 4 bases and J 0 bases; bases outside gene matches: 12. CDR3 sequence (DNA): TGTGCCAGCAGCCCCTTCTGGCCGGGCGGGAGCTCCTACGAGCAGTACTTC. This encodes CASSPFWPGGSSYEQYF.

This chain uses TRBV30 with TRBJ1-1; D gene unclear. The CDR3 is made up of 14 amino acids. The V end was cut by 6 bases, the J end by 3 bases, with 17 bases between. The V gene's germline CDR1 is GTSNPN and CDR2 SVGIG (reference sequence). The CDR3 region is CACLMSPADTEAFF. DNA for the CDR3: TGTGCCTGCCTAATGAGTCCGGCAGACACTGAAGCTTTCTTT. The variable domain in full, with the rest retrieved from reference TRBV30 and TRBJ1-1, is SQTIHQWPATLVQPVGSPLSLECTVEGTSNPNLYWYRQAAGRGLQLLFYSVGIGQISSEVPQNLSASRPQDRQFILSSKKLLLSDSGFYLCACLMSPADTEAFFGQGTRLTVV.

V gene TRBV5-1 combines with J gene TRBJ2-1, with D perhaps TRBD1 or TRBD2 (5 bases each). Trimming left V 3 bases short and J 10 bases short, with 14 bases between. This CDR3 comprises 13 residues. The germline CDR1 and CDR2 sequences are SGHRS and YFSETQ. The CDR3 spells CASSWWDPQEQFF. CDR3 in DNA: TGCGCCAGCAGCTGGTGGGACCCCCAGGAGCAGTTCTTC.